The sequence of this T cell receptor beta chain was determined in a study of T cells in Graves' hyperthyroidism and ophthalmopathy. Background on the study: Staff took peripheral blood when the initial diagnosis was made, before any treatment began.

The germline gives CDR1 MDHEN, CDR2 SYDVKM. V dropped 7 bases and J dropped 7 bases, with 17 bases sitting between them. The CDR3 consists of 14 residues. Patients between 18 and 65 years old had hyperthyroidism, newly diagnosed and lasting under 2 months. From approximately 9.1 ml of fresh peripheral blood, PBMCs were isolated. Using RNA transcripts as the source, TCR beta CDR3 regions were amplified. HTBI primers were used for first-round RT-PCR of the TCR CDR3. TCRdb processed the multiplex PCR reads anew with MiXCR; each CDR3 protein has one entry. This table holds 350,000 to 400,000 distinct CDR3 sequences, 15% found once.

The sequence was obtained from a woman under 40 with Graves' hyperthyroidism. The chain has TRBV28 and TRBJ2-1, with a possible D match to TRBD2 (6 bases). Sequencing was performed on blood. The DNA of the CDR3 is TGTGCCAGCATAGGGACTTATAGTTTTAATGAGCAGTTCTTC. This codes for CASIGTYSFNEQFF. Full variable domain (outside the CDR3, taken from reference TRBV28 and TRBJ2-1): DVKVTQSSRYLVKRTGEKVFLECVQDMDHENMFWYRQDPGLGLRLIYFSYDVKMKEKGDIPEGYSVSREKKERFSLILESASTNQTSMYLCASIGTYSFNEQFFGPGTRLTVL.